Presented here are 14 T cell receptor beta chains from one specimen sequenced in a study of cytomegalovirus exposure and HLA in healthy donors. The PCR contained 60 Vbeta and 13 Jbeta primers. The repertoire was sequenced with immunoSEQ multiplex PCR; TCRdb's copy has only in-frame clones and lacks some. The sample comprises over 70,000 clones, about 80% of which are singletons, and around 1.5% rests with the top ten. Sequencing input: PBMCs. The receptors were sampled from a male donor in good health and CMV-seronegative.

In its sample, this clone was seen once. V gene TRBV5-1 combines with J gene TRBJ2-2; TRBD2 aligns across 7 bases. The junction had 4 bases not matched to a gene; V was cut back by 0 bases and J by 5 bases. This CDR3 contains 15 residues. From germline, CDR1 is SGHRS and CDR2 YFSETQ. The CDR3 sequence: CASSLGDSGTGELFF. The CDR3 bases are TGCGCCAGCAGCTTGGGGGATAGCGGGACCGGGGAGCTGTTTTTT.

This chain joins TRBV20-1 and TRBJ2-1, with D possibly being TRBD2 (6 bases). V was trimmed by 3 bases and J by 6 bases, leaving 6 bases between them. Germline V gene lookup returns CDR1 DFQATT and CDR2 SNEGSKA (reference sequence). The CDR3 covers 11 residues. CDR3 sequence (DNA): TGCAGTGCTAGCGGGGGCAATGAGCAGTTCTTC. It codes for CSASGGNEQFF.

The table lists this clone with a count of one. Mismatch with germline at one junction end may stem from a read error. CDR3: CANSFLAGGPNTGELFF. The CDR3 DNA is TGTGCCAACAGTTTTTTAGCGGGGGGACCGAACACCGGGGAGCTGTTTTTT. The chain combines TRBV28 with TRBJ2-2; TRBD2 matches at 10 bases. This CDR3 region has 17 residues. Germline V lookup: CDR1 MDHEN, CDR2 SYDVKM.

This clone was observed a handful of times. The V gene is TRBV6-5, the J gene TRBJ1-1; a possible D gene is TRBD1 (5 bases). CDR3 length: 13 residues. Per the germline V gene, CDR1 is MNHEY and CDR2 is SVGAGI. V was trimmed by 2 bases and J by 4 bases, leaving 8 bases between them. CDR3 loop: CASSYTRATEAFF. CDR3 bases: TGTGCCAGCAGTTACACCAGGGCCACTGAAGCTTTCTTT.

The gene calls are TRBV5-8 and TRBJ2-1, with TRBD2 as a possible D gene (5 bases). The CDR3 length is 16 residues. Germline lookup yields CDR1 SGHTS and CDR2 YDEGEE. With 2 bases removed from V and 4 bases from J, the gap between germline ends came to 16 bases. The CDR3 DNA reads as TGTGCCAGCAGCTTCAGAGGACGGGGAATGTACAATGAGCAGTTCTTC. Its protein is CASSFRGRGMYNEQFF.

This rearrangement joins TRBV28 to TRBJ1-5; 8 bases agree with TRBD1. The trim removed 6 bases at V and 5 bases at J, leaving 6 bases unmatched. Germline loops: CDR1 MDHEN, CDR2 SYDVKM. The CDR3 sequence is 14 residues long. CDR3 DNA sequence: TGTGCCAGCAGGCTAACAGGGGGGTATCAGCCCCAGCATTTT. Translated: CASRLTGGYQPQHF.

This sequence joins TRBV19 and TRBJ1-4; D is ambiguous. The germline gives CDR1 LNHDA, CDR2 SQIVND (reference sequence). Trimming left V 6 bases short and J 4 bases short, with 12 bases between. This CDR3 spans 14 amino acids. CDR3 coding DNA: TGTGCCAGTAGGGATCGGGGTAATAATGAAAAACTGTTTTTT. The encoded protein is CASRDRGNNEKLFF.

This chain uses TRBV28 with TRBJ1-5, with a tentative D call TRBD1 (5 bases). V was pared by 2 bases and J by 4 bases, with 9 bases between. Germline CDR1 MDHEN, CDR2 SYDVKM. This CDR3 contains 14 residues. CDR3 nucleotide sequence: TGTGCCAGCAGTTTACGAAGGGGAAATCAGCCCCAGCATTTT. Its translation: CASSLRRGNQPQHF.

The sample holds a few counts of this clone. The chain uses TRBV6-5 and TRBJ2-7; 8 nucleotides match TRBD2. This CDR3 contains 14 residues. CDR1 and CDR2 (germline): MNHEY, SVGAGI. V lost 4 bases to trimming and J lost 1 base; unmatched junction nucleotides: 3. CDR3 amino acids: CASSWGTRSYEQYF. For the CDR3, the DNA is TGTGCCAGCAGTTGGGGGACTAGGTCCTACGAGCAGTACTTC.

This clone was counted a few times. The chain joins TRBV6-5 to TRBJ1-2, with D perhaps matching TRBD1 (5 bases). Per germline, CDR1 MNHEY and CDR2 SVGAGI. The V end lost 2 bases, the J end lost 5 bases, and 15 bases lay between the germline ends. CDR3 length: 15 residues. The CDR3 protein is CASSYSQGRRYGYTF. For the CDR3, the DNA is TGTGCCAGCAGTTACAGTCAGGGCAGGCGATATGGCTACACCTTC.

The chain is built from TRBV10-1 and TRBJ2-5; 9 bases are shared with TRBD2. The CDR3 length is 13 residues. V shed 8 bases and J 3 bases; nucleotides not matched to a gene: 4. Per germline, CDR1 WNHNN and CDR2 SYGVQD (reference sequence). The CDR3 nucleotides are TGCGCCAGCGGGTTAGCGGGAGAAGAGACCCAGTACTTC. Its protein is CASGLAGEETQYF.

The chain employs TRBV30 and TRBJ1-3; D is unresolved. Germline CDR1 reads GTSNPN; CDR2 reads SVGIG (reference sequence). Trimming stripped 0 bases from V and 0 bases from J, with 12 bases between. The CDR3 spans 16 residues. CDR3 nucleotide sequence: TGTGCCTGGAGTGTACTTGGAGGGCACTCTGGAAACACCATATATTTT. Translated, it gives CAWSVLGGHSGNTIYF.

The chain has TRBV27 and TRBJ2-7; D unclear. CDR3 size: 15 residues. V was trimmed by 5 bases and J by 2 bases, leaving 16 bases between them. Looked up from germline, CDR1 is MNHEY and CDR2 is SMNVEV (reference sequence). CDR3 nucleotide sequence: TGTGCCAGCAGTACCAACTCGTACGGAGCCTACGAGCAGTACTTC. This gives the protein CASSTNSYGAYEQYF.

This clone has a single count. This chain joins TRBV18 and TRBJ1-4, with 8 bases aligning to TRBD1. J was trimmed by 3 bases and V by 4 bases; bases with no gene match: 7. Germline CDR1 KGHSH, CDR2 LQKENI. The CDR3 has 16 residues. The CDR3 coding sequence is TGTGCCAGCTCACTAATTCAGGGGGCGGCTAATGAAAAACTGTTTTTT. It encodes CASSLIQGAANEKLFF.